The clone carrying this T cell receptor beta chain was detected once. Profiled with immunoSEQ multiplex PCR; TCRdb holds only in-frame clones, not every one. The data show 65,000 to 70,000 clones, almost 95% seen once. V lost 5 bases and J lost 3; bases outside the gene matches: 6. Germline loops: CDR1 SQVTM, CDR2 ANQGSEA. This CDR3 region has 14 residues. This sample stems from a study of T cell changes during pregnancy in multiple sclerosis. The sample consisted of peripheral blood, taken in the third trimester of pregnancy. V usage is TRBV29-1 and J usage is TRBJ1-4; 7 bases align to TRBD1. This receptor was obtained from a female donor in good health, enrolled as a control in a pregnancy study. CDR3 in amino acids: CSVIIGTANEKLFF. As DNA, the CDR3 is TGCAGCGTTATAATCGGGACAGCTAATGAAAAACTGTTTTTT.